This T cell receptor (beta chain) stems from a study of technical replicates of blood from a few donors. Assay: immunoSEQ multiplex PCR; the TCRdb copy retains only in-frame clones and omits some. The sample contains 65,000 to 80,000 clones, roughly 94% of which appear only once. This CDR3 is built from 15 residues. Germline CDR1 reads MGHRA; CDR2 reads YSYEKL. V lost 0 bases, J lost 6 bases, and 14 bases lay in between. The TCR originated in a human donor in good health. This chain connects TRBV4-1 to TRBJ1-2; maybe TRBD1 (6 bases). Sequenced sample: T cells isolated from PBMCs. The CDR3 nucleotides are TGCGCCAGCAGCCAAGAAGGCAGCAGGGGACATGGCTACACCTTC. Translating it yields CASSQEGSRGHGYTF.